The clone carrying this T cell receptor beta chain has a handful of counts. Time point indicated: late sampling 161 to 241 days after vaccination in three convalescent patients. The data were obtained in a study of vaccination and CD4 T cells after COVID-19. V lost 4 bases and J lost 4; bases outside the gene matches: 8. CDR1 DFQATT and CDR2 SNEGSKA come from the germline V gene (reference sequence). CDR3 size: 15 residues. TCRdb reprocessed the PCR reads via MiXCR and lists one record per CDR3 protein. The data show approximately 40,000 distinct CDR3 sequences, with more than 30% seen just once and roughly 5.9% held by the top ten.

The sequenced sample was CD4+ T cells from blood, obtained about 7 months after SARS-CoV-2 vaccination. The V and J genes are TRBV20-1 and TRBJ2-7; 12 bases match TRBD1. This receptor was obtained from a human donor who had recovered from COVID-19. This CDR3 is CSAILRDRGRYEQYF. In DNA form, the CDR3 reads TGCAGTGCTATACTAAGGGACAGGGGGCGGTACGAGCAGTACTTC.